One and the same sample provided the 20 T cell receptor beta chains below, sequenced in a study of blood T cell repertoires in COVID-19. Method: immunoSEQ multiplex PCR; TCRdb's copy keeps in-frame clones and lacks some. The sample holds about 85,000 clones, roughly four fifths seen once. The sequencing input was peripheral blood. The receptors derive from a human donor in a cohort sampled during active COVID-19.

This clone came up a few times. The rearrangement links TRBV14 to TRBJ1-3; TRBD1 might be the D (5 bases). The CDR3 is made up of 18 amino acids. The V end was cut by 1 base, the J end by 2 bases, with 18 bases between. Germline CDR1 and CDR2: SGHDN and FVKESK. CDR3 sequence: CASSQVSGSRGAGNTIYF. CDR3 DNA sequence: TGTGCCAGCAGCCAAGTATCGGGCAGCCGGGGGGCTGGAAACACCATATATTTT.

This chain connects TRBV5-4 to TRBJ2-7; TRBD2 matches 8 bases. CDR1 and CDR2 (germline): SGHNT, YYREEE (reference sequence). The CDR3 spans 16 residues. V was pared by 4 bases and J by 6 bases, with 15 bases of the junction left unmatched. The CDR3 here is CASSQGLVGTSREQYF. The CDR3 DNA is TGTGCCAGCAGCCAGGGACTAGTTGGGACCTCTCGCGAGCAGTACTTC.

The genes are TRBV7-3 and TRBJ2-3, with no clear D. The CDR3 spans 13 residues. Per germline, CDR1 SGHTA and CDR2 FQGTGA. Trimming took off 1 base at V and 5 bases at J, with 7 bases between the two ends. CDR3 DNA: TGTGCCAGCAGCTTAAGTATGAGAGATACGCAGTATTTT. This sequence encodes CASSLSMRDTQYF.

V and J are TRBV4-1 and TRBJ1-1; D perhaps matches TRBD1 (6 bases). Deletions cut 0 bases from V and 1 base from J, with 18 bases between. Looked up from germline, CDR1 is MGHRA and CDR2 is YSYEKL. This CDR3 comprises 18 residues. The DNA for the CDR3 is TGCGCCAGCAGCCAAGATGGTTGGGGGCGAAACACGAACACTGAAGCTTTCTTT. Translation: CASSQDGWGRNTNTEAFF.

CDR3 DNA sequence: TGTGCCAGTAGTATAAGCGGGACCAATGAGCAGTTCTTC. This translates into CASSISGTNEQFF. The chain carries TRBV19 and TRBJ2-1; the match to TRBD2 covers 7 bases. Germline CDR1 LNHDA, CDR2 SQIVND (reference sequence). This CDR3 comprises 13 residues. The trim removed 2 bases at V and 6 bases at J, leaving 1 base unmatched.

The V and J genes are TRBV29-1 and TRBJ2-1, with a tentative D call TRBD1 (5 bases). This CDR3 contains 14 residues. Germline lookup yields CDR1 SQVTM and CDR2 ANQGSEA. The V end was cut by 4 bases, the J end by 3 bases, with 13 bases between. CDR3 nucleotide sequence: TGCAGCGTTGTTCCAGGGAATATCTACAATGAGCAGTTCTTC. It translates to CSVVPGNIYNEQFF.

The chain has TRBV5-1 and TRBJ1-3; no clear D gene. The CDR3 totals 14 residues. The V gene lost 1 base and the J gene lost 0 bases, with 5 bases spanning the gap. Looked up from germline, CDR1 is SGHRS and CDR2 is YFSETQ. The CDR3 region is CASSLYNSGNTIYF. CDR3 nucleotides: TGCGCCAGCAGCTTGTATAACTCTGGAAACACCATATATTTT.

The genes are TRBV6-2 or TRBV6-3 and TRBJ1-5, with 7 nucleotides matching TRBD1. In germline, CDR1 is MNHEY, CDR2 SVGEGT. The CDR3 runs 16 residues. V lost 2 bases to trimming and J lost 2 bases; unmatched junction nucleotides: 6. CDR3 sequence (DNA): TGTGCCAGCAGTTACGGCGGGACAGCGGGCAATCAGCCCCAGCATTTT. This codes for CASSYGGTAGNQPQHF.

This clone appeared once. V and J are TRBV7-6 and TRBJ1-3; 10 bases align to TRBD1. CDR1 and CDR2 (germline): SGHVS, FNYEAQ. Trimming at V came to 1 base and at J to 4 bases, leaving 4 bases not matched to a gene. The CDR3 runs 16 residues. CDR3 sequence reads: CASSLGQGAAGNTIYF. For the CDR3, the DNA is TGTGCCAGCAGCTTAGGACAGGGGGCGGCGGGAAACACCATATATTTT.

This chain links TRBV5-5 with TRBJ1-1; D is ambiguous. Germline CDR1 reads SGHKS; CDR2 reads YYEKEE (reference sequence). V gave up 0 bases and J gave up 8 bases, with 20 bases separating them. The CDR3 length is 16 residues. CDR3 protein: CASSLGRADLAREAFF. The CDR3 DNA reads as TGTGCCAGCAGCTTGGGTAGGGCGGACTTGGCCAGAGAAGCTTTCTTT.

The gene calls are TRBV2 and TRBJ2-3; TRBD2 is a possible D gene (6 bases). The CDR3 extends over 12 amino acids. Deletions cut 4 bases from V and 5 bases from J, with 7 bases between. CDR1 and CDR2 (germline): SNHLY, FYNNEI. The chain's CDR3 is CASSVGGDTQYF. The DNA for the CDR3 is TGTGCCAGCAGTGTCGGGGGAGATACGCAGTATTTT.

The V gene is TRBV6-6, the J gene TRBJ1-2, with 8 bases identical to TRBD1. The V gene end was trimmed by 4 bases and the J gene end by 0 bases; junction bases not matched to a gene: 4. The germline gives CDR1 MNHNY, CDR2 SVGAGI (reference sequence). CDR3 length: 15 residues. The CDR3 nucleotides are TGTGCCAGCAGTTCCCCGGACAGGGCTAACTATGGCTACACCTTC. It specifies CASSSPDRANYGYTF.

V and J are TRBV11-2 and TRBJ2-7; D might be TRBD2 (5 bases). V was cut by 1 base and J by 7 bases, with 14 bases left in between. Per germline, CDR1 SGHAT and CDR2 FQNNGV. There are 14 residues in the CDR3. CDR3 bases: TGTGCCAGCAGCTTAGGGACTGGCCCTGTAGAGCAGTACTTC. Translated, it gives CASSLGTGPVEQYF. The full variable domain, in which reference TRBV11-2 and TRBJ2-7 provide the parts outside the CDR3, is EAGVAQSPRYKIIEKRQSVAFWCNPISGHATLYWYQQILGQGPKLLIQFQNNGVVDDSQLPKDRFSAERLKGVDSTLKIQPAKLEDSAVYLCASSLGTGPVEQYFGPGTRLTVT.

The gene calls are TRBV6-5 and TRBJ1-2; 8 bases line up with TRBD1. In germline, CDR1 is MNHEY, CDR2 SVGAGI. Germline trimming cut 6 bases from V and 8 bases from J; bases unmatched to any gene: 11. The CDR3 totals 14 residues. The CDR3 is CASRGGQGIGGYTF. The CDR3, as DNA: TGTGCCAGCAGAGGCGGACAGGGAATTGGAGGCTACACCTTC.

This clone was detected a few times. The V call is TRBV10-3, the J call TRBJ1-2; D is perhaps TRBD1 (5 bases). Germline CDR1 ENHRY, CDR2 SYGVKD. This CDR3 is 14 amino acids long. With 7 bases removed from V and 0 bases from J, the gap between germline ends came to 12 bases. CDR3 loop: CAIMDGGANYGYTF. The CDR3, as DNA: TGTGCCATCATGGATGGGGGGGCTAACTATGGCTACACCTTC.

This clone has more than one count but fewer than ten. The DNA of the CDR3 is TGCGCCAGCAGCTCTGGCGGGCGAGTTACAGGGAGTACGCAGTATTTT. It translates to CASSSGGRVTGSTQYF. This sequence joins TRBV5-1 and TRBJ2-3; the D gene is possibly TRBD1 (6 bases). Germline V gene sequence: CDR1 SGHRS, CDR2 YFSETQ. Trimming pared 3 bases from V and 8 bases from J, leaving 22 bases between. The CDR3 has 16 amino acids.

V is TRBV5-7 and J is TRBJ1-3; D is unclear. TRBV5-7 is designated an ORF whose function remains uncertain. This CDR3 is built from 16 residues. The ends were cut back, 3 bases at V and 4 bases at J, with 17 bases in the middle. In DNA form, the CDR3 reads TGTGCCAGCAGCTACCCGGGAGCTAGGTCAGGAAACACCATATATTTT. Protein product: CASSYPGARSGNTIYF.

This chain joins TRBV15 and TRBJ2-2; weak D call: TRBD1 (5 bases). This CDR3 contains 16 residues. The V and J ends lost 1 base and 1 base respectively, with 10 bases between them. Germline loops: CDR1 LNHNV, CDR2 YYDKDF (reference sequence). The CDR3 DNA sequence: TGTGCCACCAGCAGAGCTATGGGGCAGAACACCGGGGAGCTGTTTTTT. As protein: CATSRAMGQNTGELFF.

The chain carries TRBV11-2 and TRBJ1-4; the match to TRBD1 covers 8 bases. The CDR3 has 15 residues. Per the germline V gene, CDR1 is SGHAT and CDR2 is FQNNGV. J gave up 8 bases and V 5 bases, and 10 bases lay outside the gene matches. The CDR3 region is CASSILGQGQEKLFF. Here the CDR3 DNA reads TGTGCCAGCAGCATTCTAGGACAGGGACAAGAAAAACTGTTTTTT.

The gene calls are TRBV7-9 and TRBJ2-1; 14 positions agree with TRBD2. The CDR3 totals 15 residues. The germline gives CDR1 SEHNR, CDR2 FQNEAQ (reference sequence). V lost 5 bases to trimming and J lost 8 bases; unmatched junction nucleotides: 5. CDR3 nucleotide sequence: TGTGCCAGCAGCAAGACTAGCGGGGGGGTGGATGAGCAGTTCTTC. Protein sequence: CASSKTSGGVDEQFF.